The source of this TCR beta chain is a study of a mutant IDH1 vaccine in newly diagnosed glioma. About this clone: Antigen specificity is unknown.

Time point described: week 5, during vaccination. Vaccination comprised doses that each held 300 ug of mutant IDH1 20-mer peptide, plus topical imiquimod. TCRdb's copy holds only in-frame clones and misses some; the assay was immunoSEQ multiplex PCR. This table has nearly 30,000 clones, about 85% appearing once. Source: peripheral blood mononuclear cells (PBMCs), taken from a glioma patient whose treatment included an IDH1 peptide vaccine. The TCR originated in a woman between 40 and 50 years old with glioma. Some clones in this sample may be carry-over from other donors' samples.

CDR3 region: CASFPPKRLVNEQFF. DNA for the CDR3: TGTGCCAGCTTCCCACCCAAAAGGTTGGTGAATGAGCAGTTCTTC. The chain combines TRBV21-1 with TRBJ2-1. TRBV21-1 is annotated as a pseudogene. This CDR3 region has 15 residues.